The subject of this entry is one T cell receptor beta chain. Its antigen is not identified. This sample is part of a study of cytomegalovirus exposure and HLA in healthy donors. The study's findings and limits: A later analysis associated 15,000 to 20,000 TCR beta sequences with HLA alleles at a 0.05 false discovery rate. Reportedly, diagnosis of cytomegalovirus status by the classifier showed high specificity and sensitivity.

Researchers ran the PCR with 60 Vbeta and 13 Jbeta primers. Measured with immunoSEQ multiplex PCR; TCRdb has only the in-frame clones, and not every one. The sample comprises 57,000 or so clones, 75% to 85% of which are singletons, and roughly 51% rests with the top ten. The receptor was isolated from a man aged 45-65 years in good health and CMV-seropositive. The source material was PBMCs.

The CDR3 nucleotides read TGCGCCAGCAGCCCGGGGATCGGGGAGCTGTTTTTT. Its protein product is CASSPGIGELFF. This chain connects TRBV4-3 to TRBJ2-2; tentative D call: TRBD2 (5 bases). Germline loops: CDR1 LGHNA, CDR2 YSLEER. Between the trimmed V and J ends, which lost 4 bases and 7 bases, there was a span of 7 bases. CDR3 length: 12 amino acids.